This is a list of T cell receptor beta chains from one sample in a study of blood T cell repertoires in COVID-19. Measured with immunoSEQ multiplex PCR; TCRdb has only the in-frame clones, and not every one. Among tens of thousands of clones listed, over 80% were seen once. Sample: peripheral blood. The receptor source for this set is a human donor in a cohort sampled during active COVID-19. Each CDR3 is given with its conserved first and last residue. The order of the fields is J gene, CDR3 length, V gene, CDR3 protein.

TRBJ1-2	14	TRBV6-5	CASREGAGTDGYTF
TRBJ2-2	17	TRBV10-2	CASSESPSGGPPGELFF
TRBJ1-2	17	TRBV28	CASLPKSFRRTGNGYTF
TRBJ1-5	17	TRBV19	CASRTSDRGRSNQPQHF
TRBJ2-3	14	TRBV11-2	CASSQQGNTDTQYF
TRBJ1-1	15	TRBV5-1	CASSYQQGRNTEAFF
TRBJ1-2	15	TRBV18	CASSPSAGTPKGYTF
TRBJ1-4	15	TRBV6-5	CASSYFQGAGEKLFF
TRBJ2-7	16	TRBV27	CASSYTATSPAYEQYF
TRBJ2-1	15	TRBV10-2	CASIPTGGASTEQFF
TRBJ2-5	14	TRBV20-1	CSASLGTLQETQYF
TRBJ1-2	15	TRBV6-2/TRBV6-3	CASSRPGTINYGYTF
TRBJ2-7	14	TRBV6-6	CASRYSGGPYEQYF